The 32 T cell receptor beta chains below come from one sample, sequenced in a study of blood T cell repertoires in COVID-19. Here immunoSEQ multiplex PCR was the method, and the copy in TCRdb shows in-frame clones only, minus some. The repertoire holds tens of thousands of clones, with approximately 82% as singletons. The material sequenced was peripheral blood. The receptors derive from an elderly man with acute or convalescent COVID-19.

In this sample, this clone turned up a few times. The chain joins TRBV4-1 to TRBJ1-5; 11 bases agree with TRBD1. V shed 3 bases and J 4 bases; nucleotides not matched to a gene: 5. Germline-derived CDR1 and CDR2 are MGHRA and YSYEKL. The CDR3 has 16 amino acids. The CDR3 region is CASSQGQGGGNQPQHF. The CDR3 DNA sequence: TGCGCCAGCAGCCAGGGACAGGGGGGCGGGAATCAGCCCCAGCATTTT.

The V and J genes are TRBV3-1 (or the pseudogene TRBV3-2) and TRBJ2-7; 7 bases fit TRBD1. CDR1 is LGHDT and CDR2 is YNNKEL in the germline V gene (reference sequence). The CDR3 consists of 13 residues. Germline trimming cut 4 bases from V and 9 bases from J; bases unmatched to any gene: 9. The CDR3 loop is CASSLLRDSLQYF. As DNA, the CDR3 is TGTGCCAGCAGCCTGTTACGGGACAGCTTGCAGTACTTC.

V is TRBV3-1 (or the pseudogene TRBV3-2) and J is TRBJ1-2; 7 nucleotides align to TRBD1. Germline trimming cut 1 base from V and 5 bases from J; bases unmatched to any gene: 4. The V gene's germline CDR1 is LGHDT and CDR2 YNNKEL (reference sequence). CDR3 length: 14 amino acids. The CDR3 coding sequence is TGTGCCAGCAGCCAAGGAGGGACAGATTATGGCTACACCTTC. This gives the protein CASSQGGTDYGYTF.

This chain connects TRBV24-1 to TRBJ1-5; D call uncertain. This CDR3 has 15 amino acids. Looked up from germline, CDR1 is KGHDR and CDR2 is SFDVKD. V lost 4 bases and J 2 bases, leaving 11 bases between the germline ends. CDR3 in amino acids: CATSDPQRGNQPQHF. Written as DNA, the CDR3 is TGTGCCACCAGTGACCCCCAGCGGGGCAATCAGCCCCAGCATTTT.

The chain couples TRBV7-9 to TRBJ2-7; D perhaps matches TRBD2 (6 bases). There are 14 residues in the CDR3. Germline V gene sequence: CDR1 SEHNR, CDR2 FQNEAQ (reference sequence). Trimming took 7 bases from V and 2 from J, leaving 15 bases between them. The CDR3 DNA follows: TGTGCCAGCACAACGAGTGGAGGGGCCTACGAGCAGTACTTC. This sequence encodes CASTTSGGAYEQYF.

The genes are TRBV3-1 (or the pseudogene TRBV3-2) and TRBJ2-7, with TRBD2 matching over 11 bases. The CDR3 is 16 amino acids. Germline CDR1 reads LGHDT; CDR2 reads YNNKEL (reference sequence). V lost 4 bases and J lost 4; bases outside the gene matches: 9. The CDR3 coding sequence is TGTGCCAGCAGCCCGAAACTAGCGGGGGAATTATACGAGCAGTACTTC. This gives the protein CASSPKLAGELYEQYF.

This chain uses TRBV14 with TRBJ1-1; D remains ambiguous. Trimming cost V 0 bases and J 11 bases, with 13 bases left between them. CDR1 and CDR2 from the germline V gene are SGHDN and FVKESK. The CDR3 runs 13 residues. CDR3 nucleotides: TGTGCCAGCAGCCAAGAAAGGAGAGGAGAGGCTTTCTTT. Protein product: CASSQERRGEAFF.

CDR3: CASTLAGENTDTQYF. In DNA form, the CDR3 reads TGTGCCAGTACGCTAGCGGGAGAAAACACAGATACGCAGTATTTT. J is TRBJ2-3 and V is TRBV19; 10 bases agree with TRBD2. The CDR3 sequence is 15 residues long. V dropped 7 bases and J dropped 2; count of bases not matched to a gene: 6. The germline gives CDR1 LNHDA, CDR2 SQIVND (reference sequence).

This clone has just one count. The chain uses TRBV12-3 or TRBV12-4 and TRBJ1-1; 7 positions agree with TRBD1. The CDR3 extends over 13 amino acids. Trimming took 7 bases from V and 2 from J; bases not matched to a gene: 4. The CDR3 nucleotides are TGTGCCAGCAAACGACAGGGCAACACTGAAGCTTTCTTT. Protein sequence: CASKRQGNTEAFF.

Only a few counts were recorded for this clone. The chain uses TRBV11-3 and TRBJ2-7; D uncertain. CDR1 and CDR2 from the germline V gene are SGHNT and YENEEA. Trimming pared 3 bases from V and 3 bases from J, leaving 6 bases between. CDR3 length: 12 amino acids. The CDR3 loop reads CASSFRGYEQYF. The CDR3 DNA reads as TGTGCCAGCAGCTTTCGAGGCTACGAGCAGTACTTC.

The chain uses TRBV3-1 (or the pseudogene TRBV3-2) and TRBJ2-2; 8 bases fit TRBD2. Germline V lookup: CDR1 LGHDT, CDR2 YNNKEL (reference sequence). This CDR3 comprises 16 residues. Trimming cost V 5 bases and J 1 base; bases outside gene matches: 6. CDR3 loop: CASSYRLAQNTGELFF. The CDR3 bases are TGTGCCAGCAGCTACAGACTAGCGCAGAACACCGGGGAGCTGTTTTTT.

The chain is built from TRBV5-6 and TRBJ1-1; 7 bases fit TRBD1. Germline CDR1 SGHDT, CDR2 YYEEEE. The V and J ends lost 4 bases and 2 bases, in that order; junction bases with no gene match: 8. The CDR3 runs to 15 residues. The CDR3 here is CASSPNTGANTEAFF. The CDR3 DNA sequence: TGTGCCAGCAGCCCCAACACAGGGGCCAACACTGAAGCTTTCTTT.

V and J are TRBV24-1 and TRBJ1-4; the match to TRBD1 covers 7 bases. This CDR3 has 16 residues. In germline, CDR1 is KGHDR, CDR2 SFDVKD. Trimming at V came to 2 bases and at J to 6 bases, leaving 8 bases not matched to a gene. The CDR3 nucleotides read TGTGCCACCAGTGATTCGTCCGGGACAGCATATGAAAAACTGTTTTTT. Its translation is CATSDSSGTAYEKLFF.

The chain joins TRBV19 to TRBJ1-2; no firm D call. The germline V and J ends were trimmed by 4 bases and 8 bases, with 20 bases remaining between them. The CDR3 loop spans 15 amino acids. The germline CDR1 and CDR2 sequences are LNHDA and SQIVND (reference sequence). As DNA, the CDR3 is TGTGCCAGTAGTAAAAGAGACCGAGACTATGAGGGCTACACCTTC. Translating it yields CASSKRDRDYEGYTF.

The chain combines TRBV7-8 with TRBJ2-7; D unclear. The CDR3 runs to 15 residues. CDR1 and CDR2 from the germline V gene are SGHVS and FQNEAQ. Trimming took off 4 bases at V and 2 bases at J, with 15 bases between the two ends. The CDR3 reads CASSSRRFGPYEQYF. Written as DNA, the CDR3 is TGTGCCAGCAGCTCCCGAAGATTTGGCCCCTACGAGCAGTACTTC.

CDR3 coding DNA: TGTGCCAGCAGCTTGGGGGCTGGACTAGCAAGGCAGACCCAGTACTTC. Its translation is CASSLGAGLARQTQYF. This chain uses TRBV5-4 with TRBJ2-5, with TRBD2 matching 8 bases. The CDR3 totals 16 residues. The V gene's germline CDR1 is SGHNT and CDR2 YYREEE (reference sequence). Trimming took 0 bases from V and 6 from J; bases not matched to a gene: 10.

The V call is TRBV21-1, the J call TRBJ2-7; TRBD1, as called in the table, went unchecked against the DNA. TRBV21-1 is a recognized pseudogene. The CDR3 sequence is 15 residues long. CDR3 region: CASSTETGEAYEQYF. CDR3 sequence (DNA): TGTGCCAGCAGCACAGAGACAGGGGAGGCCTACGAGCAGTACTTC.

V is TRBV29-1 and J is TRBJ2-6; no reliable D call. The CDR3 runs 13 residues. V dropped 7 bases and J dropped 4 bases, with 11 bases sitting between them. Germline-derived CDR1 and CDR2 are SQVTM and ANQGSEA. The CDR3 bases are TGCAGCGCCCACCACTCCGGGGCCAACGTCCTGACTTTC. Translating gives CSAHHSGANVLTF. The whole variable domain, remainder taken from reference TRBV29-1 and TRBJ2-6, is SAVISQKPSRDICQRGTSLTIQCQVDSQVTMMFWYRQQPGQSLTLIATANQGSEATYESGFVIDKFPISRPNLTFSTLTVSNMSPEDSSIYLCSAHHSGANVLTFGAGSRLTVL.

The DNA for the CDR3 is TGTGCCAGCAGTTACGACAGTTTTGAAAAACTGTTTTTT. Its protein product is CASSYDSFEKLFF. The rearrangement uses TRBV6-5 and TRBJ1-4, with D possibly being TRBD1 (5 bases). The CDR3 is made up of 13 amino acids. With 2 bases removed from V and 7 bases from J, the gap between germline ends came to 8 bases. The germline V gene has CDR1 MNHEY and CDR2 SVGAGI.

In this sample, this clone turned up once. The rearrangement uses TRBV13 and TRBJ1-4; TRBD1 agrees at 8 bases. The V segment lost 0 bases and the J segment 11 bases; nucleotides outside the gene matches: 5. The CDR3 covers 14 residues. Germline CDR1 PRHDT, CDR2 FYEKMQ (reference sequence). DNA for the CDR3: TGTGCCAGCAGCTTAGGCCTCCAGGGGGCCAAACTGTTTTTT. Translation: CASSLGLQGAKLFF.

In its sample, this clone was seen once. This rearrangement joins TRBV5-1 to TRBJ2-5; weak D call: TRBD1 (5 bases). This CDR3 is built from 14 residues. Germline assignment: CDR1 SGHRS and CDR2 YFSETQ. Trimming removed 0 bases from V and 2 bases from J, with 8 bases in between. CDR3 sequence: CASSLGGVQETQYF. The CDR3 nucleotides read TGCGCCAGCAGCTTGGGGGGCGTACAAGAGACCCAGTACTTC.

CDR3 amino acids: CASSPGQPNSPLHF. In nucleotides, the CDR3 is TGCGCCAGCAGCCCGGGACAGCCTAATTCACCCCTCCACTTT. The chain has TRBV5-1 and TRBJ1-6; 7 bases agree with TRBD1. V lost 4 bases, J lost 6 bases, and 4 bases stayed unmatched. The CDR3 extends over 14 amino acids. Germline V gives CDR1 SGHRS, CDR2 YFSETQ.

The sample holds a few counts of this clone. CDR3: CASIWAGGYTF. The CDR3 DNA reads as TGTGCCAGCATATGGGCGGGTGGCTACACCTTC. This chain connects TRBV2 to TRBJ1-2; no reliable D call. CDR1 is SNHLY and CDR2 is FYNNEI in the germline V gene. The V end was cut by 7 bases, the J end by 7 bases, with 10 bases between. CDR3 length: 11 residues.

This clone occurred once. The rearrangement links TRBV11-3 to TRBJ1-1; D not resolved. The CDR3 sequence is 16 residues long. V lost 5 bases to trimming and J lost 2 bases, with 18 bases between them. CDR1 and CDR2 (germline): SGHNT, YENEEA. The CDR3, as DNA: TGTGCCAGCAGCCCACGGGAGGCCTCGGCAAACACTGAAGCTTTCTTT. Protein: CASSPREASANTEAFF.

The rearrangement links TRBV13 to TRBJ2-7, with D unclear. The CDR3 runs 15 residues. Trimming shortened V by 0 bases and J by 3 bases, and 12 bases separated the two germline ends. Germline values: CDR1 PRHDT, CDR2 FYEKMQ (reference sequence). CDR3 DNA: TGTGCCAGCAGCTTAGGTCGGCGGCAAGACTACGAGCAGTACTTC. Encoded protein: CASSLGRRQDYEQYF. Supplemented by reference TRBV13 and TRBJ2-7, the full variable domain reads AAGVIQSPRHLIKEKRETATLKCYPIPRHDTVYWYQQGPGQDPQFLISFYEKMQSDKGSIPDRFSAQQFSDYHSELNMSSLELGDSALYFCASSLGRRQDYEQYFGPGTRLTVT.

The chain carries TRBV5-6 and TRBJ1-3, with 7 bases lining up with TRBD1. The V gene end was trimmed by 7 bases and the J gene end by 2 bases; junction bases not matched to a gene: 3. This CDR3 spans 13 amino acids. Germline V CDR1 and CDR2: SGHDT, YYEEEE. The CDR3 nucleotides are TGTGCCAGCGGGCAGGGGGCTGGAAACACCATATATTTT. Amino acids: CASGQGAGNTIYF.

V gene TRBV2 combines with J gene TRBJ2-2; 10 bases fit TRBD2. The germline CDR1 and CDR2 sequences are SNHLY and FYNNEI. Unmatched junction bases numbered 2, after V lost 6 bases and J lost 1 base. The CDR3 has 15 amino acids. The CDR3: CASSVAGGNTGELFF. The CDR3 region has the DNA TGTGCCAGCAGCGTAGCGGGGGGGAACACCGGGGAGCTGTTTTTT.

This clone was seen a few times. V is TRBV5-8 and J is TRBJ2-2, with 11 positions matching TRBD2. CDR1 and CDR2 from the germline V gene are SGHTS and YDEGEE. J lost 4 bases, V lost 4 bases, and 6 bases had no gene match. CDR3 length: 16 amino acids. CDR3 DNA: TGTGCCAGCAGCGGCGGACTAGCGGGTGCCACCGGGGAGCTGTTTTTT. Protein: CASSGGLAGATGELFF.

The rearrangement joins TRBV9 to TRBJ2-6; D call uncertain. The CDR3 runs 15 residues. The germline gives CDR1 SGDLS, CDR2 YYNGEE. V shed 3 bases and J shed 0 bases, with 7 bases lying between them. This CDR3 is CASSGSASGANVLTF. DNA for the CDR3: TGTGCCAGCAGCGGCAGCGCCTCTGGGGCCAACGTCCTGACTTTC.

This clone was seen only a few times. J is TRBJ1-2 and V is TRBV15, with 9 bases aligning to TRBD1. Germline-derived CDR1 and CDR2 are LNHNV and YYDKDF (reference sequence). The CDR3 is 14 residues long. J was trimmed by 3 bases and V by 10 bases; bases with no gene match: 9. As DNA, the CDR3 is TGTGCCATCGACAAACAGGGGGCTGACTATGGCTACACCTTC. Its translation is CAIDKQGADYGYTF.

This chain links TRBV6-5 with TRBJ1-5; the D gene is possibly TRBD1 (6 bases). In germline, CDR1 is MNHEY, CDR2 SVGAGI. The CDR3 consists of 13 residues. The V gene lost 6 bases and the J gene lost 5 bases, with 11 bases spanning the gap. Written as DNA, the CDR3 is TGTGCCAGCAGAGAGGACAGCTATCAGCCCCAGCATTTT. Translated: CASREDSYQPQHF.

The chain uses TRBV29-1 and TRBJ1-2, with D unresolved. V lost 6 bases and J 11 bases, leaving 16 bases between the germline ends. Germline CDR1 reads SQVTM; CDR2 reads ANQGSEA. The CDR3 covers 11 residues. The CDR3 reads CSVEFFSGYTF. The CDR3 DNA is TGCAGCGTCGAGTTTTTCTCTGGTTACACCTTC.